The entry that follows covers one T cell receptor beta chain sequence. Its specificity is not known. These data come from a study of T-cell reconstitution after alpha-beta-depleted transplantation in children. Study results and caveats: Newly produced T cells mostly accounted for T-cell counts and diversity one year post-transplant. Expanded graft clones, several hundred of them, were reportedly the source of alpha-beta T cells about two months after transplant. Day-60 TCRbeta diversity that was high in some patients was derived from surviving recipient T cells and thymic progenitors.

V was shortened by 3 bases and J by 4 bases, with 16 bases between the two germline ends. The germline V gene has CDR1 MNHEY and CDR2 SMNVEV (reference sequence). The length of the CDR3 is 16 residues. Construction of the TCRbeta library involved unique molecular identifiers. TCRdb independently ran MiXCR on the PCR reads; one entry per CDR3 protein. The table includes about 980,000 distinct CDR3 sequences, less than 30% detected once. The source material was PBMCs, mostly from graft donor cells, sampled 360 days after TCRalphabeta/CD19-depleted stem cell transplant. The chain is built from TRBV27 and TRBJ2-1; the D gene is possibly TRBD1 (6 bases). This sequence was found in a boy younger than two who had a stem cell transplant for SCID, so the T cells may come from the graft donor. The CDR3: CASSLLGHSNYNEQFF. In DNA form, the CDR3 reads TGTGCCAGCAGTTTGCTGGGACACTCAAATTACAATGAGCAGTTCTTC.